One sample yielded the 31 T cell receptor beta chains listed below, sequenced in a study of cytomegalovirus exposure and HLA in healthy donors. The PCR made use of 60 Vbeta and 13 Jbeta primers. Measured with immunoSEQ multiplex PCR; TCRdb has only the in-frame clones, and not every one. The sample records 150,000 to 180,000 clones, 70% to 80% being singletons. What was sequenced was PBMCs. All receptors derive from a young man in good health and CMV-seropositive.

V and J are TRBV10-2 and TRBJ1-2, with D possibly matching TRBD1 (6 bases). V was clipped by 7 bases and J by 1 base, with 13 bases between them. CDR1 is WSHSY, CDR2 SAAADI, per germline. The CDR3 loop spans 14 amino acids. This chain's CDR3 is CASTKGQINYGYTF. DNA for the CDR3: TGCGCCAGCACAAAAGGACAGATTAACTATGGCTACACCTTC.

A remark on this clone: Other DNA sequences within the sample encode an identical CDR3. This sequence joins TRBV9 and TRBJ1-5, with a possible D match to TRBD1 (6 bases). Germline V gives CDR1 SGDLS, CDR2 YYNGEE. The germline V and J ends were trimmed by 0 bases and 2 bases, with 6 bases remaining between them. The CDR3 is 14 residues long. The CDR3 here is CASSVEGGNQPQHF. CDR3 DNA sequence: TGTGCCAGCAGCGTAGAGGGGGGCAATCAGCCCCAGCATTTT.

V gene TRBV15 combines with J gene TRBJ1-1; D not certain. CDR1 LNHNV and CDR2 YYDKDF come from the germline V gene (reference sequence). Trimming left V 1 base short and J 5 bases short, with 8 bases between. This CDR3 has 13 residues. CDR3 nucleotides: TGTGCCACCAGCAGAGTCCGGGGAACTGAAGCTTTCTTT. It specifies CATSRVRGTEAFF.

This chain joins TRBV28 and TRBJ1-2; D possibly corresponds to TRBD1 (6 bases). This CDR3 is 13 amino acids long. V dropped 6 bases and J dropped 7 bases, with 15 bases sitting between them. Germline CDR1 is MDHEN and CDR2 is SYDVKM. CDR3 sequence (DNA): TGTGCCAGCAGCCGGGGGGGGGCGATTGGCTACACCTTC. Residues: CASSRGGAIGYTF.

This chain uses TRBV9 with TRBJ1-4; D perhaps matches TRBD1 (5 bases). This CDR3 spans 14 amino acids. Trimming stripped 4 bases from V and 8 bases from J, with 15 bases between. Germline loops: CDR1 SGDLS, CDR2 YYNGEE. CDR3 in DNA: TGTGCCAGCAGCCCAAATCCCAAGGGGGAAAAACTGTTTTTT. Translating it yields CASSPNPKGEKLFF.

This chain links TRBV6-6 with TRBJ1-1, with D perhaps matching TRBD1 (6 bases). Per germline, CDR1 MNHNY and CDR2 SVGAGI (reference sequence). The CDR3 has 13 residues. V lost 5 bases to trimming and J lost 2 bases, with 9 bases between them. CDR3 sequence (DNA): TGTGCCAGCAGTATCAGGGGAAACACTGAAGCTTTCTTT. It is translated as CASSIRGNTEAFF.

The chain joins TRBV9 to TRBJ1-3; no definite D call. The germline CDR1 and CDR2 sequences are SGDLS and YYNGEE. This CDR3 has 13 residues. Trimming cost V 4 bases and J 0 bases, with 5 bases left between them. CDR3 protein: CASSPNSGNTIYF. CDR3 sequence (DNA): TGTGCCAGCAGCCCCAACTCTGGAAACACCATATATTTT.

The rearrangement uses TRBV28 and TRBJ2-3; TRBD2 aligns across 9 bases. With V trimmed by 1 base and J by 2 bases, 7 bases remained unmatched. The CDR3 is made up of 17 amino acids. CDR1 and CDR2 from the germline V gene are MDHEN and SYDVKM. The CDR3 DNA follows: TGTGCCAGCAGTTTATCCGTAGCGGGAGCGAACACAGATACGCAGTATTTT. Protein sequence: CASSLSVAGANTDTQYF.

The chain joins TRBV2 to TRBJ1-4; 9 bases are shared with TRBD1. Per germline, CDR1 SNHLY and CDR2 FYNNEI. This CDR3 has 14 amino acids. V gave up 6 bases and J gave up 7 bases; unmatched junction bases: 6. The CDR3, as DNA: TGTGCCAGCAGAATACAGGGGGCGCGTGAAAAACTGTTTTTT. Protein sequence: CASRIQGAREKLFF.

This clone was recorded a few times. The CDR3 bases are TGTGCCAGCAGTGAAGGTGTGACAGGGGAATACGAGCAGTACTTC. Protein sequence: CASSEGVTGEYEQYF. V gene TRBV6-1 combines with J gene TRBJ2-7; 8 nucleotides line up with TRBD1. The CDR3 is made up of 15 amino acids. The V gene end was trimmed by 1 base and the J gene end by 4 bases; junction bases not matched to a gene: 6. CDR1 and CDR2 (germline): MNHNS, SASEGT.

The CDR3 region has the DNA TGTGCCAGTAGTATAGGGGGCGGAGAGACCCAGTACTTC. Translation gives CASSIGGGETQYF. The rearrangement links TRBV19 to TRBJ2-5, with a possible D match to TRBD1 (5 bases). CDR3 length: 13 amino acids. V was shortened by 1 base and J by 4 bases, with 7 bases between the two germline ends. In germline, CDR1 is LNHDA, CDR2 SQIVND (reference sequence).

The chain has TRBV28 and TRBJ1-2; D not certain. The CDR3 extends over 14 amino acids. The V end was cut by 3 bases, the J end by 4 bases, with 12 bases between. Looked up from germline, CDR1 is MDHEN and CDR2 is SYDVKM. The CDR3 here is CASSLPGRRYGYTF. The CDR3 region has the DNA TGTGCCAGCAGTTTGCCGGGAAGGCGCTATGGCTACACCTTC.

This clone was counted only a few times. This chain connects TRBV6-1 to TRBJ1-3, with 8 bases that match TRBD1. The CDR3 totals 15 residues. J lost 8 bases, V lost 5 bases, and 11 bases had no gene match. Germline-derived CDR1 and CDR2 are MNHNS and SASEGT. The CDR3 is CASSTLRTGSDTIYF. CDR3 coding DNA: TGTGCCAGCAGTACACTTAGGACAGGGTCGGACACCATATATTTT.

This clone was recorded once. The CDR3 is CASSPGTSRLDEQFF. Written as DNA, the CDR3 is TGTGCCAGTAGCCCCGGGACTAGCAGACTCGATGAGCAGTTCTTC. The rearrangement uses TRBV19 and TRBJ2-1, with 9 nucleotides matching TRBD2. CDR1 LNHDA and CDR2 SQIVND come from the germline V gene (reference sequence). This CDR3 region has 15 residues. V was clipped by 6 bases and J by 8 bases; unmatched bases: 11.

V and J are TRBV6-5 and TRBJ2-7; D call uncertain. CDR1 and CDR2 (germline): MNHEY, SVGAGI. Deletions cut 0 bases from V and 4 bases from J, with 7 bases between. CDR3 size: 13 residues. CDR3 residues: CASSYSAVYEQYF. The CDR3 bases are TGTGCCAGCAGTTACTCGGCGGTATACGAGCAGTACTTC.

The chain combines TRBV16 with TRBJ1-4; D is uncertain. The CDR3 is 17 amino acids. V was shortened by 2 bases and J by 0 bases, with 13 bases between the two germline ends. Germline CDR1 KGHSY, CDR2 FQNENV. The CDR3 sequence is CASSQLKNSATNEKLFF. Written as DNA, the CDR3 is TGTGCCAGCAGCCAACTCAAAAACAGTGCAACTAATGAAAAACTGTTTTTT.

The gene calls are TRBV21-1 and TRBJ2-1; TRBD2 reflects the table's D call only, with no check against the DNA. TRBV21-1 represents a pseudogene. The CDR3 is 16 amino acids. CDR3 coding DNA: TGTGCCAGCAGCAATGGGACTAGCGGGAGTACCAATGAGCAGTTCTTC. Amino acid sequence: CASSNGTSGSTNEQFF.

This clone has only a few counts. The CDR3: CASSLSKNYGYTF. CDR3 coding DNA: TGTGCCAGCAGCTTAAGCAAAAACTATGGCTACACCTTC. V is TRBV7-2 and J is TRBJ1-2, with D uncertain. The CDR3 extends over 13 amino acids. The germline V and J ends were trimmed by 2 bases and 2 bases, with 6 bases remaining between them. Germline CDR1 reads SGHTA; CDR2 reads FQGNSA.

V is TRBV6-4 and J is TRBJ2-3, with TRBD2 matching over 8 bases. V trimming: 6 bases; J trimming: 3 bases; junction bases outside the gene matches: 2. The germline V gene has CDR1 MRHNA and CDR2 SNTAGT. This CDR3 has 13 residues. CDR3 sequence reads: CASRAGGTDTQYF. CDR3 sequence (DNA): TGTGCCAGCAGGGCGGGAGGTACAGATACGCAGTATTTT.

The chain is built from TRBV7-2 and TRBJ2-7; maybe TRBD2 (5 bases). Trimming took off 1 base at V and 3 bases at J, with 10 bases between the two ends. The CDR3 covers 14 residues. Germline lookup yields CDR1 SGHTA and CDR2 FQGNSA. This CDR3 is CASSLGLYNYEQYF. The CDR3 bases are TGTGCCAGCAGCTTAGGACTATACAACTACGAGCAGTACTTC.

The chain joins TRBV11-2 to TRBJ2-7, with 11 bases lining up with TRBD2. The CDR3 has 16 residues. The germline V gene has CDR1 SGHAT and CDR2 FQNNGV. With 3 bases clipped from V and 0 bases from J, the junction kept 4 bases outside the gene matches. The CDR3 DNA sequence: TGTGCCAGCAGCTTTTTAGCGGGAGGGAGCTCCTACGAGCAGTACTTC. It is translated as CASSFLAGGSSYEQYF.

Details on this clone: This CDR3 is also generated by other DNA sequences in the sample. The chain employs TRBV27 and TRBJ1-1, with 8 bases aligning to TRBD1. This CDR3 has 13 amino acids. CDR1 and CDR2 (germline): MNHEY, SMNVEV (reference sequence). The ends lost 6 bases at V and 5 bases at J; junction bases unmatched: 5. The chain's CDR3 is CASRPDRGTEAFF. CDR3 sequence (DNA): TGTGCCAGCAGACCAGACAGGGGAACTGAAGCTTTCTTT.

The chain employs TRBV11-1 and TRBJ2-1; 8 bases map to TRBD1. This CDR3 contains 15 residues. Germline loops: CDR1 SGHAT, CDR2 FQDESV (reference sequence). The trim removed 5 bases at V and 9 bases at J, leaving 12 bases unmatched. CDR3 sequence: CASSARGQGLSEQFF. The CDR3, as DNA: TGTGCCAGCAGCGCCAGGGGGCAGGGGTTAAGTGAGCAGTTCTTC.

Concerning this clone: The same CDR3 can be traced to other DNA sequences in this sample. This sequence joins TRBV5-1 and TRBJ2-7; TRBD1 agrees at 11 bases. The ends lost 4 bases at V and 6 bases at J; junction bases unmatched: 6. Looked up from germline, CDR1 is SGHRS and CDR2 is YFSETQ. The CDR3 totals 14 residues. The CDR3 loop is CASSQGQGAGEQYF. DNA for the CDR3: TGCGCCAGCAGCCAAGGACAGGGGGCTGGCGAGCAGTACTTC.

This chain links TRBV18 with TRBJ1-1; TRBD1 agrees at 8 bases. The V gene end was trimmed by 5 bases and the J gene end by 4 bases; junction bases not matched to a gene: 12. The CDR3 extends over 16 amino acids. From germline, CDR1 is KGHSH and CDR2 LQKENI. This CDR3 reads CASSRGQGPGRTEAFF. For the CDR3, the DNA is TGTGCCAGCTCAAGAGGACAGGGTCCCGGTCGCACTGAAGCTTTCTTT.

CDR3 sequence: CASSEVHEGGSDEQYF. Written as DNA, the CDR3 is TGTGCCAGCAGTGAAGTTCATGAGGGGGGGTCCGACGAGCAGTACTTC. The chain joins TRBV2 to TRBJ2-5, with a weak D call TRBD2 (7 bases). The end of the DNA aligns better with TRBJ2-7, so the J call may be wrong. The CDR3 extends over 16 amino acids. Germline values: CDR1 SNHLY, CDR2 FYNNEI.

J is TRBJ2-7 and V is TRBV9, with 11 bases identical to TRBD1. The germline V gene encodes CDR1 SGDLS and CDR2 YYNGEE. The trim removed 0 bases at V and 2 bases at J, leaving 4 bases unmatched. The CDR3 contains 16 residues. CDR3 DNA: TGTGCCAGCAGCGTAGATGTGGGACAGGGGGCCTACGAGCAGTACTTC. Translation: CASSVDVGQGAYEQYF.

The chain links TRBV6-5 to TRBJ2-7; 7 bases align to TRBD1. J lost 4 bases, V lost 4 bases, and 7 bases had no gene match. Germline V gives CDR1 MNHEY, CDR2 SVGAGI. There are 14 residues in the CDR3. In DNA, the CDR3 is TGTGCCAGCAGTTCCCGACAGGGTCCTTACGAGCAGTACTTC. Amino acids: CASSSRQGPYEQYF.

The chain links TRBV7-9 to TRBJ2-1, with 12 bases fitting TRBD2. The CDR3 runs to 16 residues. V lost 1 base, J lost 6 bases, and 4 bases stayed unmatched. Germline CDR1 SEHNR, CDR2 FQNEAQ (reference sequence). The CDR3 region is CASSLDGLAGFNEQFF. The CDR3 DNA reads as TGTGCCAGCAGCTTAGACGGACTAGCGGGATTCAATGAGCAGTTCTTC.

The chain combines TRBV7-6 with TRBJ2-1; D possibly corresponds to TRBD2 (6 bases). V was clipped by 4 bases and J by 0 bases, with 13 bases between them. CDR1 and CDR2 (germline): SGHVS, FNYEAQ. The CDR3 runs to 16 residues. The CDR3, as DNA: TGTGCCAGCAGCTCCATACGGGAGACCTCCTACAATGAGCAGTTCTTC. As protein: CASSSIRETSYNEQFF. Complete variable domain (other parts from reference TRBV7-6 and TRBJ2-1): GAGVSQSPRYKVTKRGQDVALRCDPISGHVSLYWYRQALGQGPEFLTYFNYEAQQDKSGLPNDRFSAERPEGSISTLTIQRTEQRDSAMYRCASSSIRETSYNEQFFGPGTRLTVL.

The rearrangement links TRBV6-6 to TRBJ2-1, with unresolved D. The germline gives CDR1 MNHNY, CDR2 SVGAGI (reference sequence). The CDR3 loop spans 13 amino acids. Trimming cost V 6 bases and J 4 bases, with 10 bases left between them. The CDR3 DNA reads as TGTGCCAGCAGACTGGAGAGATACAATGAGCAGTTCTTC. Translated, it gives CASRLERYNEQFF.